These 25 T cell receptor beta chains were all obtained from the same sample, sequenced in a study of T cell changes during pregnancy in multiple sclerosis. Clones were sequenced by immunoSEQ multiplex PCR, and TCRdb holds only the in-frame ones, with some missing. The data contain about 32,000 clones, roughly 90% of them singletons. The sequencing here drew on CD4+ T cells from peripheral blood mononuclear cells, taken after pregnancy. The receptors were gathered from a female donor in good health, enrolled as a control in a pregnancy study.

The chain couples TRBV30 to TRBJ1-2, with unresolved D. The CDR3 totals 12 residues. Germline V lookup: CDR1 GTSNPN, CDR2 SVGIG (reference sequence). Trimming left V 0 bases short and J 13 bases short, with 15 bases between. CDR3 DNA: TGTGCCTGGAGTGTACTGGGTAGCCACCCCACCTTC. Translated: CAWSVLGSHPTF.

The CDR3 loop is CASSLIGTDTQYF. The CDR3 nucleotides are TGTGCCAGCAGCTTAATAGGCACAGATACGCAGTATTTT. The chain couples TRBV7-2 to TRBJ2-3; D gene ambiguous. This CDR3 region has 13 residues. V lost 2 bases, J lost 1 base, and 4 bases lay in between. Germline V gives CDR1 SGHTA, CDR2 FQGNSA.

V gene TRBV28 combines with J gene TRBJ2-1, with 11 bases identical to TRBD2. The CDR3 loop spans 19 amino acids. The germline V gene has CDR1 MDHEN and CDR2 SYDVKM. CDR3 protein: CSTSTPGLAEGSSYNEQFF. For the CDR3, the DNA is TGTTCCACTTCTACACCGGGACTAGCGGAGGGGAGCTCCTACAATGAGCAGTTCTTC.

V and J are TRBV28 and TRBJ1-2; no definite D call. CDR1 and CDR2 (germline): MDHEN, SYDVKM. The V end was cut by 6 bases, the J end by 8 bases, with 10 bases between. This CDR3 comprises 11 residues. The CDR3 bases are TGTGCCAGCAGCCAACTCCGAGGCTACACCTTC. Its translation: CASSQLRGYTF.

This clone showed up just once. The rearrangement links TRBV5-1 to TRBJ2-7; TRBD1 is a possible D gene (6 bases). Trimming shortened V by 6 bases and J by 6 bases, and 19 bases separated the two germline ends. Germline V gene data show CDR1 as SGHRS and CDR2 as YFSETQ. This CDR3 comprises 14 residues. The CDR3 bases are TGCGCCAGCACCTTTAACACAGGGCCTGGCGAGCAGTACTTC. Its protein is CASTFNTGPGEQYF. The variable domain in full, with the rest retrieved from reference TRBV5-1 and TRBJ2-7, is KAGVTQTPRYLIKTRGQQVTLSCSPISGHRSVSWYQQTPGQGLQFLFEYFSETQRNKGNFPGRFSGRQFSNSRSEMNVSTLELGDSALYLCASTFNTGPGEQYFGPGTRLTVT.

Worth noting for this clone: An end of the junction differs from the germline gene, which may be a read error. The chain joins TRBV5-1 to TRBJ2-7, with TRBD2 as a possible D gene (6 bases). In germline, CDR1 is SGHRS, CDR2 YFSETQ. This CDR3 comprises 16 residues. The CDR3 here is CASSGGPGVISSEQYF. The CDR3 DNA follows: TGCGCCAGCAGCGGGGGACCGGGGGTCATCTCCTCCGAGCAGTACTTC.

The chain couples TRBV4-2 to TRBJ2-3; 9 bases are a match to TRBD1. The V gene's germline CDR1 is LGHNA and CDR2 YNFKEQ. This CDR3 is built from 17 residues. Trimming took 4 bases from V and 3 from J; bases not matched to a gene: 11. CDR3 nucleotide sequence: TGTGCCAGCAGCCGAGGCCCGGGACAGGGTAGGACAGATACGCAGTATTTT. Translation gives CASSRGPGQGRTDTQYF.

V gene TRBV7-9 combines with J gene TRBJ2-1, with TRBD2 matching over 8 bases. CDR1 is SEHNR, CDR2 FQNEAQ, per germline (reference sequence). The CDR3 length is 14 residues. J lost 10 bases, V lost 0 bases, and 5 bases had no gene match. CDR3 protein: CASSLASGVWEQFF. The CDR3 DNA sequence: TGTGCCAGCAGCTTAGCTAGCGGGGTATGGGAGCAGTTCTTC.

The gene calls are TRBV10-3 and TRBJ2-3; TRBD1 matches 7 bases. The CDR3 is made up of 13 amino acids. The junction had 4 bases not matched to a gene; V was cut back by 10 bases and J by 0 bases. Germline CDR1 reads ENHRY; CDR2 reads SYGVKD. CDR3 region: CATRDSSTDTQYF. CDR3 DNA sequence: TGTGCCACCAGGGACAGTAGCACAGATACGCAGTATTTT.

The genes are TRBV7-2 and TRBJ2-2; the D gene is possibly TRBD1 (5 bases). The germline CDR1 and CDR2 sequences are SGHTA and FQGNSA. Trimming took 2 bases from V and 3 from J, leaving 10 bases between them. The CDR3 is 15 amino acids. CDR3 nucleotide sequence: TGTGCCAGCAGCTTAAAGGGGCGCGACACCGGGGAGCTGTTTTTT. It translates to CASSLKGRDTGELFF.

This clone was observed a few times. This chain joins TRBV2 and TRBJ1-6; no firm D call. There are 15 residues in the CDR3. CDR1 is SNHLY and CDR2 is FYNNEI in the germline V gene. Trimming cost V 5 bases and J 6 bases, with 14 bases left between them. In DNA, the CDR3 is TGTGCCAGCAGTATCGCTGCGGGGAGTAATTCACCCCTCCACTTT. Protein product: CASSIAAGSNSPLHF. The variable domain in full, completed from reference TRBV2 and TRBJ1-6, reads EPEVTQTPSHQVTQMGQEVILRCVPISNHLYFYWYRQILGQKVEFLVSFYNNEISEKSEIFDDQFSVERPDGSNFTLKIRSTKLEDSAMYFCASSIAAGSNSPLHFGNGTRLTVT.

The rearrangement joins TRBV30 to TRBJ1-4; D ambiguous. The CDR3 contains 14 residues. V gave up 4 bases and J gave up 5 bases, with 14 bases separating them. Germline values: CDR1 GTSNPN, CDR2 SVGIG (reference sequence). For the CDR3, the DNA is TGTGCCTGGACCACCGGGATACAAAATGAAAAACTGTTTTTT. This sequence encodes CAWTTGIQNEKLFF.

The chain combines TRBV7-2 with TRBJ1-1; 12 positions match TRBD1. The CDR3 has 20 residues. Germline V CDR1 and CDR2: SGHTA, FQGNSA. J gave up 1 base and V 0 bases, and 12 bases lay outside the gene matches. CDR3 residues: CASSLAGTGGRGGGNTEAFF. CDR3 in DNA: TGTGCCAGCAGCTTAGCGGGGACAGGGGGCCGGGGTGGAGGGAACACTGAAGCTTTCTTT.

The rearrangement joins TRBV11-2 to TRBJ2-3, with 9 bases matching TRBD2. V dropped 5 bases and J dropped 6; count of bases not matched to a gene: 12. Germline CDR1 reads SGHAT; CDR2 reads FQNNGV. The CDR3 is 16 residues long. The CDR3 loop is CASSPGASGIWDTQYF. For the CDR3, the DNA is TGTGCCAGCAGCCCAGGAGCTAGCGGGATATGGGATACGCAGTATTTT. The entire variable domain, with the rest obtained from reference TRBV11-2 and TRBJ2-3, is as follows: EAGVAQSPRYKIIEKRQSVAFWCNPISGHATLYWYQQILGQGPKLLIQFQNNGVVDDSQLPKDRFSAERLKGVDSTLKIQPAKLEDSAVYLCASSPGASGIWDTQYFGPGTRLTVL.

The gene calls are TRBV18 and TRBJ1-5, with D hard to call. The CDR3 sequence is 13 residues long. V was clipped by 9 bases and J by 1 base, with 10 bases between them. Germline V gives CDR1 KGHSH, CDR2 LQKENI. Written as DNA, the CDR3 is TGTGCCAGTGCCGAGGGCAGCAATCAGCCCCAGCATTTT. Translated: CASAEGSNQPQHF.

This chain links TRBV29-1 with TRBJ2-1; 14 nucleotides match TRBD2. CDR3 length equals 22 residues. Looked up from germline, CDR1 is SQVTM and CDR2 is ANQGSEA. V dropped 6 bases and J dropped 0; count of bases not matched to a gene: 22. The CDR3 protein is CSVAAGTSGRTTRGASYNEQFF. CDR3 DNA: TGCAGCGTCGCCGCCGGGACTAGCGGGAGAACCACTAGAGGGGCCTCCTACAATGAGCAGTTCTTC.

J is TRBJ1-5 and V is TRBV7-2; TRBD1 matches 10 bases. With V trimmed by 5 bases and J by 9 bases, 10 bases remained unmatched. The CDR3 length is 15 residues. Germline V gene data show CDR1 as SGHTA and CDR2 as FQGNSA. DNA for the CDR3: TGTGCCAGCAGCCCTACGGGACAGGGGTTGTGGCCCCAGCATTTT. Protein product: CASSPTGQGLWPQHF.

The chain recombines TRBV18 with TRBJ2-7; 7 bases match TRBD2. V shed 5 bases and J 0 bases; nucleotides not matched to a gene: 10. The CDR3 is 16 amino acids. Germline lookup yields CDR1 KGHSH and CDR2 LQKENI. CDR3 coding DNA: TGTGCCAGCTCATCCCGGACTAGTTACGCCTCCTACGAGCAGTACTTC. Amino acid sequence: CASSSRTSYASYEQYF.

The chain combines TRBV7-9 with TRBJ1-2; maybe TRBD1 (5 bases). The CDR3 covers 13 residues. CDR1 is SEHNR, CDR2 FQNEAQ, per germline (reference sequence). Deletions cut 5 bases from V and 4 bases from J, with 11 bases between. CDR3 sequence (DNA): TGTGCCAGCAGCACCTCTGACAGCTATGGCTACACCTTC. Amino acid sequence: CASSTSDSYGYTF.

V and J are TRBV19 and TRBJ2-2, with D hard to call. CDR3 length equals 14 residues. Trimming cost V 3 bases and J 3 bases, with 8 bases left between them. The germline V gene encodes CDR1 LNHDA and CDR2 SQIVND (reference sequence). Here the CDR3 DNA reads TGTGCCAGTAGTATTCTCGGTCACACCGGGGAGCTGTTTTTT. Protein product: CASSILGHTGELFF.

J is TRBJ2-1 and V is TRBV29-1; D is perhaps TRBD1 (5 bases). CDR1 and CDR2 (germline): SQVTM, ANQGSEA. This CDR3 contains 13 residues. The germline V and J ends were trimmed by 7 bases and 6 bases, with 16 bases remaining between them. This CDR3 reads CSGRTKTPNEQFF. CDR3 DNA sequence: TGCAGCGGCCGGACAAAAACTCCCAATGAGCAGTTCTTC.

The chain carries TRBV7-3 and TRBJ1-1; possible D gene TRBD1, 6 bases. The CDR3 has 19 residues. The germline gives CDR1 SGHTA, CDR2 FQGTGA. The ends were cut back, 0 bases at V and 3 bases at J, with 23 bases in the middle. The CDR3 sequence: CASSLTSLGAGNRDTEAFF. The CDR3 coding sequence is TGTGCCAGCAGCTTAACGTCTCTGGGGGCGGGTAATCGGGACACTGAAGCTTTCTTT.

This clone was recorded only once. The chain is built from TRBV5-1 and TRBJ2-5; TRBD2 matches 15 bases. Per germline, CDR1 SGHRS and CDR2 YFSETQ. The ends lost 3 bases at V and 4 bases at J; junction bases unmatched: 10. The CDR3 consists of 18 residues. The DNA for the CDR3 is TGCGCCAGCAGCTCGGGACTAGCGGGAGGCTCGCGATCAGAGACCCAGTACTTC. Encoded protein: CASSSGLAGGSRSETQYF.

CDR3 nucleotide sequence: TGTGCCAGCAAACTAGCGGGAGGAAACACCGGGGAGCTGTTTTTT. Its protein is CASKLAGGNTGELFF. V usage is TRBV7-9 and J usage is TRBJ2-2; 12 bases agree with TRBD2. V shed 7 bases and J 2 bases; nucleotides not matched to a gene: 2. The CDR3 contains 15 residues. Looked up from germline, CDR1 is SEHNR and CDR2 is FQNEAQ (reference sequence).

This chain joins TRBV28 and TRBJ1-2; a possible D gene is TRBD1 (5 bases). The germline V gene encodes CDR1 MDHEN and CDR2 SYDVKM. Trimming cost V 4 bases and J 11 bases, with 14 bases left between them. The CDR3 is 12 residues long. CDR3 DNA: TGTGCCAGCAGTTGGGGGGAGGGCGAGTACACCTTC. Translating gives CASSWGEGEYTF.